This TCR beta chain originates from a study of T-cell reconstitution after alpha-beta-depleted transplantation in children (dated by TCRdb to the mid-2010s). For context, the study as a whole: Using TCR repertoire profiling, the study followed T-cell immune reconstitution in a quantitative way in children after TCRalphabeta/CD19-depleted allogeneic hematopoietic cell transplantation. Paper-wide results and their limitations: In some patients, high TCRbeta diversity at day 60 was attributed to recipient T cells and intrathymic progenitors that had survived conditioning. Over the following months the frequencies of hyperexpanded clones went down, and after one year T-cell counts and TCRbeta diversity were mostly credited to newly produced T cells. The apparently early recovery of alphabetaT-cell counts about two months after transplant reportedly depended on only several hundred rapidly expanded clones that came from non-depleted graft cells.

This clonotype was detected a few times. It has no known antigen specificity. There are no base qualities to consult, and no much larger clone falls within one base. Libraries were made using PCR. Sequencing used an Illumina HiSeq 2500. To normalize quantification of the TCRbeta repertoire, the TCR libraries were built with molecular barcoding that relied on unique molecular identifiers. TCRdb reprocessing: public reads trimmed at Q25 with fastp, clones called with MiXCR, in-frame beta chains kept. All rows with the same CDR3 protein become a single entry with the most common DNA and genes. Here the sample has just over 950,000 distinct CDR3 sequences; roughly 31% occur a single time. Of the sample, roughly 30% is held by the ten largest clones. CDR1 SEHNR and CDR2 FQNEAQ were looked up in the germline V gene (reference sequence). Inclusive of the bounding cysteine and phenylalanine, the CDR3 is 14 residues long. Only the CDR3 region is kept as DNA, spanning 42 bases read in frame from base 1. Cut back by 3 bases and 3 bases, the V and J ends lie 12 bases apart.

Taken with the paper, the label for treatment or condition translates to: allogeneic hematopoietic cell transplantation with graft depleted of TCRalphabeta T cells and CD19 B cells. TCRalphabeta/CD19-depleted allogeneic hematopoietic cell grafts were given to the transplant recipients, all of whom were children. The source is a boy less than two years old who had a stem cell transplant for SCID, so the T cells may come from the graft donor. Here the sequenced sample was PBMCs, mostly from graft donor cells, taken 360 days after TCRalphabeta/CD19-depleted stem cell transplant. The sequence links TRBV7-9 to TRBJ2-7; matching of 6 bases hints at TRBD2 as the D gene. CDR3 loop: CASSFVPGDYEQYF. The nucleotide sequence reads TGTGCCAGCAGCTTCGTCCCGGGGGACTACGAGCAGTACTTC. Outside the CDR3, residues come from the reference TRBV7-9 and TRBJ2-7 proteins, so the full variable domain is: DTGVSQNPRHKITKRGQNVTFRCDPISEHNRLYWYRQTLGQGPEFLTYFQNEAQLEKSRLLSDRFSAERPKGSFSTLEIQRTEQGDSAMYLCASSFVPGDYEQYFGPGTRLTVT.